This record looks at one T cell receptor beta chain sequence and its context. This receptor's antigen is unknown. Base qualities are not recorded, but no much larger clone differs from it by a single base. Library construction relied on the immunoSEQ multiplex PCR assay. The multiplex PCR relied on a mix of 60 forward primers for TCR Vbeta segments and 13 reverse primers for TCR Jbeta segments. The CDR3 region of rearranged TCR beta genes was amplified from genomic DNA by a multiplex PCR assay. Amplified TCR beta libraries were sequenced as 87-base-pair reads on the Illumina HiSeq System. The original pipeline was this. A later analysis counted about 80 million unique TCR beta chains across the 550 to 750 repertoires, and some 11 million of these chains were shared by at least two donors. Raw reads were error-corrected and collapsed into unique sequences with a nearest-neighbor algorithm that merged closely related sequences to remove PCR and sequencing errors. CDR3 sequences were aligned to IMGT reference sequences to assign V, D and J gene segments. For a sequence to be retained, a match of at least six nucleotides was required to both a V gene segment and a J gene segment. A rearrangement was called productive if the CDR3 had no stop codons and remained in frame with V and J, and every other rearrangement was called non-productive. CDR3 was defined according to IMGT convention as the region running from the second conserved V-encoded cysteine to the conserved J-encoded phenylalanine. In an earlier analysis of 500 to 650 of the donors, sequences lacking an unambiguous match to a single V gene segment were excluded. In an earlier analysis of several hundred of the donors, V segments were called functional above 56.7% productive rearrangements and were called segregating when the between-donor standard deviation exceeded 5%. A statistical classification framework was built for diagnosing cytomegalovirus status from the catalog of TCR beta chain sequences. V and J gene assignment, in a later analysis, came from comparing TCR nucleotide sequences with IMGT/GENE-DB human TR gene sequences. Using the TCRdist pipeline, a later analysis assigned CDR3 sequences along with most-parsimonious VDJ recombination scenarios. In a later analysis, each TCR beta chain was defined by its CDR3 amino acid sequence together with its V-gene family, and reads lacking a unique V-gene family were excluded. To address suspected cross-contamination and a sequencing artifact, a later analysis removed 450 to 700 highly shared, low-generation-probability nucleotide sequences. In a later analysis, a clonal expansion index was calculated for each public chain from normalized within-repertoire ranks of inferred template counts. In a later analysis, generation probabilities were computed with a VDJ recombination model fitted to out-of-frame rearrangements, and the resulting probabilities were checked against IGoR. Hypergeometric tests were used in a later analysis to score TCR-TCR, TCR-HLA and TCR-CMV co-occurrence, with a repertoire-size bias correction applied to the TCR pairs. To estimate false discovery rates, a later analysis permuted the HLA or CMV assignments 20 times. In a later analysis, co-occurring TCRs were grouped with DBSCAN, and TCRdist sequence similarity was added when clustering was performed within HLA-allele-positive subsets. Repertoires with fewer than 30,000 or more than 120,000 public chains were left out of co-occurrence clustering, as were a handful of repertoires with anomalous nucleotide sharing. TCRdb carries this immuneACCESS record with in-frame sequences only. Its versions omit some clonotypes, under half of them owing to an unresolved V gene in the studies checked, with the rest unexplained. That table gives V, J and clone size, and the DNA gave D and trimming. In all, the sample holds about 160,000 clones, and about 84% of those were seen once. Together, the top ten hold 1.3% of the sample.

These data are taken from a study of cytomegalovirus exposure and HLA in healthy donors (dated by TCRdb to the late 2010s). Study-level background: According to an earlier analysis of 450 to 650 of the donors, roughly 180 million T cells yielded 117 million unique TCR beta sequences and approximately 280 Gb of sequence data. In the later analysis, no new phenotypic data were used to find candidate immune exposures; instead, reliance was placed on TCR beta sequences and their occurrence across donors. All discovery cohort repertoires had been generated on a single sequencing platform. The study used immunosequencing to profile the T cell repertoires of hundreds of subjects and linked those repertoires to cytomegalovirus serostatus. In an earlier analysis of about 590 of the donors, high-throughput TCR beta sequencing was used to judge whether each TCR beta V gene segment behaved as functional or pseudogenic. In a later genetic analysis, genome-wide SNP genotypes for about 55% of the roughly 670 donors were used, and that subset was treated as a discovery cohort. Besides the first cohort of hundreds of subjects, a separate validation cohort made up of 120 different subjects was used. Both class I and class II loci were covered by HLA typing, at four-digit resolution. High-throughput TCR immunosequencing, statistical association of individual TCRs with disease status, and machine learning were combined to predict cytomegalovirus infection status. About 300 gigabases of sequencing data and 78 million or so unique TCR sequences were included in an early release covering several hundred HLA-typed donors. The aim of the study was to test whether cataloging public T cell receptors could identify signatures of past pathogen exposure. A later analysis re-analyzed previously published TCR beta repertoires from 600 to 850 donors and added high-resolution HLA genotyping to study TCR occurrence patterns. Among the roughly 390 genotyped donors, around 81% belonged to the genetic ancestry cluster associated with self-reported Caucasian donors. The number of donors typed differed by locus, with roughly 629-640 for A, B, C, DRB1 and DQB1, roughly 520 for DQA1, over 600 for DPA1, and approximately 470 for DPB1. Among a few hundred genotyped donors of the cohort, an average of 235,054 unique TCR beta nucleotide sequences were sequenced per donor, around 18% of them non-productive. Donor age, sex, ethnicity and CMV serostatus were collected together with the repertoire data. A few DR-DQ haplotypes were treated as single units for association and clustering because of strong linkage in the cohort.

What the study reported, not specific to this receptor: In a later genetic analysis, a missense DCLRE1C variant was associated with V-gene and J-gene trimming of TCR beta chains, and the association was replicated in an independent cohort. This cohort had only TCR beta chains sequenced, and the lack of alpha or paired-chain data limited which features could be detected. A further reported finding was that TCR beta sequences accurately predicted the HLA-A and HLA-B alleles for most subjects in the first cohort. Some IMGT-functional V segments, including TRBV6-2 and TRBV6-3, could not be distinguished by the 87-base-pair reads and were therefore excluded. The earlier analysis of 450 to 700 of the donors excluded 15 to 20 rarely observed V segments, including chromosome 9 orphons, because counts were too low. While some public TCRs were present in many individuals, most TCR sequences turned up only very rarely across donors. At a false discovery rate of 0.05, a later analysis linked about 17,000 TCR beta sequences to specific HLA alleles. A cluster of highly shared sequence variants was judged likely to be a technical artifact of the sequencing pipeline. A later analysis found that TCR association rates varied across HLA loci, with DRB1 alleles showing the most associated TCRs and HLA-C alleles the fewest. Because some donors lacked HLA typing at each locus, the association tests relied only on the typed subset. Several of the top co-occurrence clusters appeared to be linked to parvovirus B19, influenza, CMV and Epstein-Barr virus, according to a later analysis. The classifier was reported to diagnose cytomegalovirus status with high specificity and sensitivity in both the original cohort and the validation cohort. For the cohort, immune exposure information was limited to CMV serostatus. Compared with equally common non-associated chains, HLA-associated TCR beta chains in a later analysis were more clonally expanded and had lower generation probabilities. The authors suggested that the approach could potentially be extended to other disease states and immunological phenotypes. In vitro tests confirmed that a few of the cytomegalovirus-associated TCR beta chains recognize cytomegalovirus antigens. In an earlier analysis of 587 of the donors, most TCR beta V segments appeared in productive rearrangements about 87% or about 30% of the time, broadly matching IMGT annotations. Most CMV-associated TCR beta chains appeared to be HLA-restricted in a later analysis, and the HLA associations seemed to be driven largely by CMV exposure. The study listed 150 to 200 TCR beta chains as associated with cytomegalovirus. Assigning TCR associations to individual alleles was difficult when HLA alleles, especially DR and DQ, strongly co-occurred. Linkage disequilibrium might explain the correlated functional status among segregating V segments, but an unknown experimental factor could not be excluded. Compared with the 666-donor mean, donors in an Asian-associated ancestry cluster had fewer N-insertions in productive TCRs, according to a later genetic analysis. Presence/absence analyses assumed roughly uniform sequencing depth across donors, an assumption that may not hold.

The cohort consisted of 666 healthy bone marrow donors. All cohort members were sampled while nominally healthy, although unrecorded immune exposures were likely present. The donor was CMV seropositive and was included in the group of about 290 seropositive cohort members. A peripheral blood sample was provided by each donor, and peripheral blood mononuclear cells were used for TCR beta sequencing. The Qiagen DNeasy Blood Extraction Kit was used to extract genomic DNA from the blood cell samples. There are 15 amino acids in the CDR3, from cysteine to phenylalanine inclusive. Of the read, only the CDR3 DNA is kept; its 45 bases are in frame from base 1. Based on the germline V gene, the CDR1 and CDR2 sequences are SGDLS and YYNGEE. Clipping removes 0 bases from V and 4 bases from J, with 2 as the unmatched junction base count.

Sequenced: PBMCs. The V gene is TRBV9 and the J gene is TRBJ2-2, with 8 bases in between that match TRBD1. The clonotype originates from a middle-aged man in good health and CMV-seropositive. The nucleotides read TGTGCCAGCAGCGTAGTGGGACAGGTCACCGGGGAGCTGTTTTTT. Its product reads: CASSVVGQVTGELFF.